This T cell receptor (beta chain) was retrieved from a study of blood T cell repertoires in COVID-19. The wider study: Acute and convalescent COVID-19 specimens originated in the United States, Italy and Spain. T cells, B-cell-depleted T cells, or PBMCs supplied cDNA or gDNA.

Between the trimmed V and J ends, which lost 7 bases and 3 bases, there was a span of 13 bases. This CDR3 region has 13 residues. From germline, CDR1 is SQVTM and CDR2 ANQGSEA. Source study methods: Researchers report that nucleated cell counts were estimated from reference gene primer amplification. Data came from immunoSEQ multiplex PCR; TCRdb stores just in-frame clones and leaves some out. That table furnishes V, J and clone size, whereas the DNA furnished D and trimming. The data show about 250,000 clones, with almost 90% seen just once and roughly 1.4% held by the top ten. The sample taken for sequencing was peripheral blood. The receptor was isolated from a man older than 75 with acute or convalescent COVID-19. This chain uses TRBV29-1 with TRBJ1-5; tentatively, D is TRBD1 (5 bases). The CDR3 is CSAGEGLNQPQHF. The CDR3 nucleotides are TGCAGCGCCGGAGAGGGACTCAATCAGCCCCAGCATTTT.